The 27 T cell receptor beta chains below were found in one sample sequenced in a study of blood T cells in healthy people across ages (dated by TCRdb to 2013 to 2016). Receptor amplification or capture employed 5' RACE. A second about 7 to 12 cycle PCR used a sample-barcoded 5' primer and a J-beta primer mix. In TCRdb, the public reads were trimmed at Q25 with fastp and aligned with MiXCR, with productive beta chains retained. For every CDR3 protein sequence, its rows merge into one entry that carries the most common genes and DNA. Within this sample are over 1,500,000 distinct CDR3 sequences, with approximately 39% of them counted one time only. The top ten clonotypes cover more than 20% of the sample. Material: blood. The origin of the receptors is a human donor in good health.

The chain employs TRBV27 and TRBJ1-3, with D possibly being TRBD1 (6 bases). Germline assignment: CDR1 MNHEY and CDR2 SMNVEV (reference sequence). Trimming removed 8 bases from V and 1 base from J, with 12 bases in between. The CDR3 has 14 residues. CDR3 in DNA: TGTGCCAGCGGAACAGGGAGGTCTGGAAACACCATATATTTT. Translating gives CASGTGRSGNTIYF.

V and J are TRBV28 and TRBJ2-7; no reliable D call. From germline, CDR1 is MDHEN and CDR2 SYDVKM. V lost 6 bases, J lost 4 bases, and 16 bases lay in between. The CDR3 totals 14 residues. The CDR3 nucleotides are TGTGCCAGCAGGGGTCAAGGGTCGGAGTACGAGCAGTACTTC. As protein: CASRGQGSEYEQYF.

The chain recombines TRBV25-1 with TRBJ2-3; D is uncertain. The CDR3 spans 13 residues. Trimming pared 5 bases from V and 2 bases from J, leaving 8 bases between. Germline CDR1 MGHDK, CDR2 SYGVNS. CDR3 amino acids: CASSTAPTDTQYF. CDR3 in DNA: TGTGCCAGCAGTACGGCCCCCACAGATACGCAGTATTTT.

CDR3 in DNA: TGTGCCAGCCGGACAGGGGCTCGGCCGGAGACCCAGTACTTC. Encoded protein: CASRTGARPETQYF. The chain couples TRBV6-5 to TRBJ2-7; TRBD1 matches at 9 bases. The J call could be wrong; TRBJ2-5 is a better fit for the DNA end. Germline values: CDR1 MNHEY, CDR2 SVGAGI. The CDR3 contains 14 residues.

A single count supports this clonotype. The chain combines TRBV6-5 with TRBJ1-2, with a possible D match to TRBD1 (6 bases). CDR1 MNHEY and CDR2 SVGAGI come from the germline V gene. This CDR3 has 12 amino acids. Trimming took off 5 bases at V and 8 bases at J, with 12 bases between the two ends. The chain's CDR3 is CASSRGAGGYTF. The CDR3 DNA reads as TGTGCCAGCAGTCGGGGGGCGGGCGGCTACACCTTC.

This clonotype has only a few counts. This rearrangement joins TRBV4-3 to TRBJ2-1; 9 nucleotides align to TRBD1. The ends lost 4 bases at V and 7 bases at J; junction bases unmatched: 14. CDR3 size: 17 residues. Per germline, CDR1 LGHNA and CDR2 YSLEER. As DNA, the CDR3 is TGCGCCAGCAGCCTATCGCGTACAGGGGGCTTTAGAAATGAGCAGTTCTTC. It is translated as CASSLSRTGGFRNEQFF.

The V gene is TRBV5-1, the J gene TRBJ2-7, with D maybe TRBD1 (7 bases). CDR1 and CDR2 from the germline V gene are SGHRS and YFSETQ. V dropped 2 bases and J dropped 4 bases, with 19 bases sitting between them. The CDR3 consists of 16 residues. The CDR3 nucleotides read TGCGCCAGCAGCTTTGGTGGGACAGCGGGTAGATACGAGCAGTACTTC. Amino acid sequence: CASSFGGTAGRYEQYF.

Only one count was recorded for this clonotype. V and J are TRBV25-1 and TRBJ1-6; 9 bases match TRBD1. The CDR3 covers 16 residues. Trimming cost V 2 bases and J 12 bases; bases outside gene matches: 11. CDR1 is MGHDK, CDR2 SYGVNS, per germline. The CDR3 DNA sequence: TGTGCCAGCAGTGAAGAGGCGGGACAGGGTTTGGGACCCCTCCACTTT. It yields the protein CASSEEAGQGLGPLHF.

The chain links TRBV14 to TRBJ2-3; 10 bases align to TRBD1. CDR1 is SGHDN, CDR2 FVKESK, per germline. With 2 bases clipped from V and 6 bases from J, the junction kept 5 bases outside the gene matches. CDR3 size: 15 residues. The CDR3 sequence: CASSQRTGGRDTQYF. In DNA, the CDR3 is TGTGCCAGCAGCCAACGGACAGGGGGTCGTGATACGCAGTATTTT.

This clonotype was seen at least ten times. J is TRBJ2-7 and V is TRBV20-1; 7 positions match TRBD1. Trimming cost V 2 bases and J 7 bases; bases outside gene matches: 11. Germline CDR1 reads DFQATT; CDR2 reads SNEGSKA (reference sequence). The CDR3 extends over 14 amino acids. The CDR3 region is CSARLPRGRGEQYF. The DNA for the CDR3 is TGCAGTGCTAGACTACCGAGGGGGCGAGGGGAGCAGTACTTC.

The chain combines TRBV27 with TRBJ2-1; TRBD2 matches 14 bases. The germline V gene has CDR1 MNHEY and CDR2 SMNVEV (reference sequence). The CDR3 consists of 16 residues. Unmatched junction bases numbered 9, after V lost 5 bases and J lost 9 bases. CDR3 sequence (DNA): TGTGCCAGCAGTGGGACGGGACTAGCGGGGGCTTCTGAGCAGTTCTTC. The encoded protein is CASSGTGLAGASEQFF.

Only a few counts were recorded for this clonotype. The CDR3 bases are TGTGCCAGCAGCTTAGTAGGGGGACTACAAATCTACGAGCAGTACTTC. Translation: CASSLVGGLQIYEQYF. The chain employs TRBV7-9 and TRBJ2-7; a weak D match, TRBD2 (7 bases). The CDR3 is 16 amino acids. V was trimmed by 1 base and J by 3 bases, leaving 16 bases between them. Germline V gene sequence: CDR1 SEHNR, CDR2 FQNEAQ (reference sequence).

V is TRBV10-3 and J is TRBJ2-1; 9 positions match TRBD1. Losses at the gene ends were 5 bases for V and 15 bases for J; bases not matched to a gene: 8. Germline loops: CDR1 ENHRY, CDR2 SYGVKD. The CDR3 has 12 amino acids. For the CDR3, the DNA is TGTGCCATCAGTCCGGGACAGGGAATTTCGTTCTTC. Translating it yields CAISPGQGISFF.

The chain employs TRBV20-1 and TRBJ2-5, with D tentatively TRBD2 (6 bases). The DNA end is a closer match to TRBJ2-7, so the J assignment may be wrong. This CDR3 region has 16 residues. Germline CDR1 reads DFQATT; CDR2 reads SNEGSKA (reference sequence). CDR3 bases: TGCAGTGCTAGTTCGGCAGGCCGGGGGAGTGGATACGAGCAGTACTTC. It translates to CSASSAGRGSGYEQYF.

This chain links TRBV4-2 with TRBJ1-2; 10 nucleotides match TRBD1. Unmatched junction bases numbered 19, after V lost 2 bases and J lost 10 bases. The CDR3 contains 18 residues. The V gene's germline CDR1 is LGHNA and CDR2 YNFKEQ. This CDR3 is CASSQYTGTGDYYGDYTF. The CDR3 bases are TGTGCCAGCAGCCAATACACCGGGACAGGGGACTACTATGGCGACTACACCTTC.

The chain employs TRBV3-1 and TRBJ2-5, with D unresolved. Germline CDR1 and CDR2: LGHDT and YNNKEL (reference sequence). The CDR3 contains 16 residues. Trimming took off 0 bases at V and 5 bases at J, with 16 bases between the two ends. The CDR3 loop reads CASSQDPAIPVETQYF. In DNA, the CDR3 is TGTGCCAGCAGCCAAGATCCGGCTATCCCCGTGGAGACCCAGTACTTC.

This clonotype has only a few counts. This chain uses TRBV29-1 with TRBJ2-3; no definite D call. V lost 5 bases and J 2 bases, leaving 11 bases between the germline ends. The germline V gene has CDR1 SQVTM and CDR2 ANQGSEA. The CDR3 totals 13 residues. The CDR3 sequence is CSVRSIFTDTQYF. CDR3 in DNA: TGCAGCGTTCGGTCAATCTTCACAGATACGCAGTATTTT.

This chain uses TRBV12-3 or TRBV12-4 with TRBJ1-5, with 8 nucleotides matching TRBD1. The CDR3 sequence is 15 residues long. J gave up 10 bases and V 1 base, and 9 bases lay outside the gene matches. The CDR3 loop is CASSLDPRQGIPQHF. The CDR3 DNA is TGTGCCAGCAGTTTAGATCCGAGACAGGGGATTCCCCAGCATTTT.

The rearrangement joins TRBV5-6 to TRBJ2-5; 9 bases line up with TRBD2. Per the germline V gene, CDR1 is SGHDT and CDR2 is YYEEEE. The CDR3 consists of 17 residues. Trimming removed 1 base from V and 3 bases from J; junction bases left unmatched: 10. CDR3: CASSLFARTSAKETQYF. The CDR3 nucleotides are TGTGCCAGCAGCTTGTTCGCCCGGACTAGCGCAAAAGAGACCCAGTACTTC. Full variable domain (rest looked up from reference TRBV5-6 and TRBJ2-5): DAGVTQSPTHLIKTRGQQVTLRCSPKSGHDTVSWYQQALGQGPQFIFQYYEEEERQRGNFPDRFSGHQFPNYSSELNVNALLLGDSALYLCASSLFARTSAKETQYFGPGTRLLVL.

About this clonotype itself: The DNA is left out, because the CDR3 cannot be placed on it with certainty; the CDR3 is given as TCRdb lists it. This chain uses TRBV7-2 with TRBJ2-3. Per germline, CDR1 SGHTA and CDR2 FQGNSA. Both ends counted, the CDR3 spans 14 residues. The CDR3 reads CASSIHISADTQYF.

In its sample, this clonotype was seen once. The chain has TRBV5-1 and TRBJ1-2, with D perhaps matching TRBD1 (5 bases). The V end lost 2 bases, the J end lost 4 bases, and 18 bases lay between the germline ends. The CDR3 length is 16 residues. The germline V gene encodes CDR1 SGHRS and CDR2 YFSETQ. CDR3: CASSLNFATEFYGYTF. In DNA form, the CDR3 reads TGCGCCAGCAGCTTAAACTTTGCGACAGAATTCTATGGCTACACCTTC. The full variable domain, rest sourced from reference TRBV5-1 and TRBJ1-2, is KAGVTQTPRYLIKTRGQQVTLSCSPISGHRSVSWYQQTPGQGLQFLFEYFSETQRNKGNFPGRFSGRQFSNSRSEMNVSTLELGDSALYLCASSLNFATEFYGYTFGSGTRLTVV.

This clonotype was detected a few times. This chain joins TRBV7-2 and TRBJ1-2; D not certain. In germline, CDR1 is SGHTA, CDR2 FQGNSA. Trimming cost V 5 bases and J 6 bases, with 13 bases left between them. The length of the CDR3 is 13 residues. CDR3 protein: CASSPSNSHGYTF. In DNA form, the CDR3 reads TGTGCCAGCAGCCCCAGCAACTCTCATGGCTACACCTTC.

This clonotype has at least ten counts. The chain uses TRBV7-2 and TRBJ2-1, with 14 bases identical to TRBD2. Trimming removed 5 bases from V and 4 bases from J; junction bases left unmatched: 4. The CDR3 sequence is 16 residues long. The germline V gene has CDR1 SGHTA and CDR2 FQGNSA. The CDR3 reads CASSTRTSGGYNEQFF. In nucleotides, the CDR3 is TGTGCCAGCAGCACCCGGACTAGCGGGGGGTACAATGAGCAGTTCTTC.

This clonotype was seen only a few times. V usage is TRBV14 and J usage is TRBJ2-1, with TRBD2 matching 7 bases. The CDR3 runs to 14 residues. Germline V gives CDR1 SGHDN, CDR2 FVKESK. The V segment lost 4 bases and the J segment 8 bases; nucleotides outside the gene matches: 8. The CDR3 DNA follows: TGTGCCAGCAGCCCTATCTGGGGGAGGGATGAGCAGTTCTTC. Translated: CASSPIWGRDEQFF.

The rearrangement joins TRBV10-3 to TRBJ2-1, with D unclear. Trimming cost V 0 bases and J 5 bases, with 8 bases left between them. CDR3 size: 14 residues. In germline, CDR1 is ENHRY, CDR2 SYGVKD. DNA of the CDR3: TGTGCCATCAGTGAGTCGGGCCGGGACAATGAGCAGTTCTTC. This sequence encodes CAISESGRDNEQFF.

The genes are TRBV6-5 and TRBJ1-6; D is uncertain. Germline CDR1 is MNHEY and CDR2 is SVGAGI. Between the trimmed V and J ends, which lost 0 bases and 7 bases, there was a span of 16 bases. This CDR3 contains 17 residues. The CDR3 DNA follows: TGTGCCAGCAGTTACTCCTTGAGGTTAGGCCAGAATTCACCCCTCCACTTT. Protein product: CASSYSLRLGQNSPLHF.

V is TRBV5-6 and J is TRBJ2-7; TRBD1 aligns across 11 bases. The CDR3 runs to 15 residues. The germline V gene encodes CDR1 SGHDT and CDR2 YYEEEE. V shed 4 bases and J 4 bases; nucleotides not matched to a gene: 7. The CDR3 coding sequence is TGTGCCAGCAGCGGAGGACAGGGGGCGTTGTACGAGCAGTACTTC. This sequence encodes CASSGGQGALYEQYF.